This T cell receptor beta chain stems from a study of OX40 agonist ivuxolimab in advanced cancers. Study-wide background: An agonistic human IgG2 monoclonal antibody against OX40 (CD134) was given. Therapy given before enrollment (anti-PD-1, anti-PD-L1 or anti-CTLA-4) was allowed, and 40% had some.

This CDR3 spans 14 amino acids. Germline values: CDR1 SGHRS, CDR2 YFSETQ. Trimming took 4 bases from V and 4 from J, leaving 14 bases between them. Study-level findings and limits: Some patients without response likewise showed low normalized clonal expansion.

A note on this clone: Its antigen remains unknown.

Repertoires were generated with immunoSEQ multiplex PCR, while TCRdb's copy carries only in-frame clones and drops some. The repertoire holds roughly 51,000 clones, with around nine tenths as singletons. This TCR was recovered from an adult with an advanced solid tumor such as melanoma, head and neck, liver or kidney cancer. The specimen was CD4+ or CD8+ T cells sorted from blood, collected in a trial of the OX40 agonist ivuxolimab. This chain connects TRBV5-1 to TRBJ2-5; D is uncertain. This CDR3 is CASSPTPRLETQYF. The DNA of the CDR3 is TGCGCCAGCAGCCCCACCCCCCGGTTAGAGACCCAGTACTTC.